These 21 T cell receptor beta chains came from one sample sequenced in a study of human T cells and chemical hapten exposure. TCRdb processed the RACE reads anew with MiXCR; each CDR3 protein has one entry. Altogether approximately 350,000 distinct CDR3 sequences are present, about 7% being singletons, with the ten largest covering more than 7%. The time point denotes: patch test 1, 2 weeks after DPC sensitization. This sample's treatment: therapeutic diphenylcyclopropenone sensitization with weekly scalp DPC. The specimen comprised whole blood, sampled in connection with sensitization to the hapten diphenylcyclopropenone (DPC). The receptor set was obtained from a young woman with alopecia areata. Some clones in this sample may be carry-over from other donors' samples.

This clonotype has just a few counts. The chain has TRBV3-1 and TRBJ2-7, with a weak D call TRBD2 (6 bases). From germline, CDR1 is LGHDT and CDR2 YNNKEL (reference sequence). V shed 0 bases and J shed 0 bases, with 6 bases lying between them. CDR3 length equals 14 residues. Here the CDR3 reads CASSQEGGSYEQYF. The CDR3 DNA follows: TGTGCCAGCAGCCAAGAGGGGGGCTCCTACGAGCAGTACTTC.

This sequence joins TRBV7-2 and TRBJ2-3; D is undetermined. Germline V gene lookup returns CDR1 SGHTA and CDR2 FQGNSA. The CDR3 length is 14 residues. Trimming cost V 5 bases and J 2 bases, with 11 bases left between them. CDR3 DNA sequence: TGTGCCAGCAGCGCCCCCGGCAACACAGATACGCAGTATTTT. It codes for CASSAPGNTDTQYF.

This clonotype has a count of ten or more. This chain connects TRBV6-2 or TRBV6-3 to TRBJ2-3; 11 nucleotides align to TRBD1. J lost 4 bases, V lost 8 bases, and 5 bases had no gene match. The CDR3 length is 14 residues. The germline V gene has CDR1 MNHEY and CDR2 SVGEGT. The CDR3 is CASLDRGQSDTQYF. Written as DNA, the CDR3 is TGTGCCAGCTTGGACAGGGGGCAGTCAGATACGCAGTATTTT.

This clonotype was detected many times. This rearrangement joins TRBV20-1 to TRBJ2-3; D remains ambiguous. The CDR3 has 12 residues. The germline CDR1 and CDR2 sequences are DFQATT and SNEGSKA (reference sequence). The CDR3 region is CSIGSNTDTQYF. The CDR3 DNA sequence: TGCAGCATAGGTTCTAACACAGATACGCAGTATTTT.

The chain has TRBV7-2 and TRBJ2-2; a possible D gene is TRBD2 (6 bases). Trimming stripped 5 bases from V and 5 bases from J, with 15 bases between. The CDR3 is 15 residues long. Germline V CDR1 and CDR2: SGHTA, FQGNSA. This chain's CDR3 is CASSPRAGGTGELFF. The CDR3 region has the DNA TGTGCCAGCAGCCCACGAGCGGGTGGTACCGGGGAGCTGTTTTTT.

This clonotype was detected many times. The chain employs TRBV14 and TRBJ2-3, with D maybe TRBD2 (5 bases). Germline V lookup: CDR1 SGHDN, CDR2 FVKESK. The CDR3 length is 16 residues. V was pared by 0 bases and J by 0 bases, with 10 bases between. CDR3 residues: CASSQDRGSSTDTQYF. CDR3 DNA sequence: TGTGCCAGCAGCCAAGATCGGGGTTCCAGCACAGATACGCAGTATTTT.

The J gene is TRBJ2-4, the V gene TRBV27, with 7 positions matching TRBD2. The CDR3 sequence is 16 residues long. Germline trimming cut 4 bases from V and 0 bases from J; bases unmatched to any gene: 6. Germline V gene data show CDR1 as MNHEY and CDR2 as SMNVEV (reference sequence). CDR3 loop: CASSWEGGLAKNIQYF. In DNA, the CDR3 is TGTGCCAGCAGTTGGGAGGGCGGACTAGCCAAAAACATTCAGTACTTC.

In its sample, this clonotype was seen a few times. This sequence joins TRBV4-2 and TRBJ1-2; D ambiguous. The CDR3 has 16 residues. Germline CDR1 is LGHNA and CDR2 is YNFKEQ. With 1 base removed from V and 8 bases from J, the gap between germline ends came to 20 bases. The CDR3 reads CASSQGIALLSGGYTF. The CDR3 DNA sequence: TGTGCCAGCAGCCAAGGGATCGCCCTTCTAAGTGGAGGCTACACCTTC.

The V call is TRBV5-1, the J call TRBJ2-1; D might be TRBD2 (5 bases). The CDR3 is made up of 14 amino acids. The germline CDR1 and CDR2 sequences are SGHRS and YFSETQ. Trimming removed 10 bases from V and 7 bases from J, with 21 bases in between. Written as DNA, the CDR3 is TGCGCCGGTAAATACGGAGGTTCGGGTAATGAGCAGTTCTTC. Its translation: CAGKYGGSGNEQFF.

This clonotype has at least ten counts. The J gene is TRBJ2-6, the V gene TRBV25-1, with 7 bases matching TRBD1. The germline V gene has CDR1 MGHDK and CDR2 SYGVNS. The CDR3 sequence is 18 residues long. V was clipped by 1 base and J by 2 bases; unmatched bases: 8. As DNA, the CDR3 is TGTGCCAGCAGTGAATCTAGGCAGGGGGTCCCTGGGGCCAACGTCCTGACTTTC. Protein product: CASSESRQGVPGANVLTF.

This clonotype was detected only a few times. The V gene is TRBV6-2 or TRBV6-3, the J gene TRBJ2-5; no clear D. This CDR3 has 11 residues. Deletions cut 7 bases from V and 5 bases from J, with 8 bases between. Germline V CDR1 and CDR2: MNHEY, SVGEGT. In DNA form, the CDR3 reads TGTGCCAGCAATGGTCGGGAGACCCAGTACTTC. Translating gives CASNGRETQYF.

This clonotype was detected a few times. The chain has TRBV5-1 and TRBJ2-3; tentative D call: TRBD2 (5 bases). The CDR3 loop spans 14 amino acids. The V gene's germline CDR1 is SGHRS and CDR2 YFSETQ. V lost 0 bases and J lost 2, with 7 bases in between. As DNA, the CDR3 is TGCGCCAGCAGCTTGGAAGCGGACACAGATACGCAGTATTTT. This translates into CASSLEADTDTQYF.

This clonotype was seen a few times. The J gene is TRBJ2-7, the V gene TRBV6-5; possibly TRBD1 for D (6 bases). This CDR3 contains 14 residues. Trimming took 6 bases from V and 2 from J, leaving 14 bases between them. The germline V gene encodes CDR1 MNHEY and CDR2 SVGAGI. The CDR3 sequence: CASRASTGTYEQYF. CDR3 DNA sequence: TGTGCCAGCAGGGCATCCACAGGGACCTACGAGCAGTACTTC.

This clonotype was picked up a small number of times. V gene TRBV6-5 combines with J gene TRBJ1-1, with TRBD1 identical over 7 bases. Per germline, CDR1 MNHEY and CDR2 SVGAGI. The junction had 8 bases not matched to a gene; V was cut back by 4 bases and J by 3 bases. This CDR3 is built from 15 residues. The CDR3 DNA reads as TGTGCCAGCAGTTCCCTAAAGGGGGCGGACACTGAAGCTTTCTTT. It is translated as CASSSLKGADTEAFF.

This clonotype showed up just a few times. This sequence joins TRBV7-2 and TRBJ2-5; 7 bases are shared with TRBD2. The CDR3 runs 16 residues. Germline V gene lookup returns CDR1 SGHTA and CDR2 FQGNSA. J lost 0 bases, V lost 7 bases, and 11 bases had no gene match. CDR3 region: CASNLASGLYQETQYF. CDR3 DNA: TGTGCCAGCAACCTGGCTAGCGGCTTGTACCAAGAGACCCAGTACTTC.

Ten or more counts support this clonotype. V and J are TRBV11-2 and TRBJ2-1; 12 nucleotides agree with TRBD2. The V gene's germline CDR1 is SGHAT and CDR2 FQNNGV. The CDR3 loop spans 16 amino acids. The junction had 12 bases not matched to a gene; V was cut back by 3 bases and J by 12 bases. CDR3 nucleotide sequence: TGTGCCAGCAGCTTGCTTCTAGCGGGGGGGTATCGCGGGCAGTTCTTC. It yields the protein CASSLLLAGGYRGQFF.

This clonotype was observed a few times. The chain has TRBV11-3 and TRBJ2-1; D is undetermined. This CDR3 contains 18 residues. Germline V lookup: CDR1 SGHNT, CDR2 YENEEA. The germline V and J ends were trimmed by 4 bases and 0 bases, with 19 bases remaining between them. The CDR3, as DNA: TGTGCCAGCAGCTCGAACCAGGCCCCTTCTAGCTCCTACAATGAGCAGTTCTTC. Protein: CASSSNQAPSSSYNEQFF.

This clonotype turned up a few times. The chain joins TRBV14 to TRBJ1-1; 9 bases map to TRBD1. Germline values: CDR1 SGHDN, CDR2 FVKESK. V dropped 0 bases and J dropped 12; count of bases not matched to a gene: 5. The CDR3 is 13 residues long. The CDR3: CASSQDDDRGTFF. CDR3 in DNA: TGTGCCAGCAGCCAAGATGACGACAGGGGGACTTTCTTT.

The chain couples TRBV5-1 to TRBJ2-2; D is tentatively TRBD1 or TRBD2 (6 bases each). The CDR3 spans 17 residues. V lost 4 bases to trimming and J lost 0 bases, with 16 bases between them. Looked up from germline, CDR1 is SGHRS and CDR2 is YFSETQ. In DNA, the CDR3 is TGCGCCAGCAGCCTCGAACCGGGGGCCGCGAACACCGGGGAGCTGTTTTTT. Residues: CASSLEPGAANTGELFF.

The rearrangement joins TRBV2 to TRBJ1-1, with D perhaps matching TRBD1 (6 bases). Germline values: CDR1 SNHLY, CDR2 FYNNEI. The CDR3 contains 13 residues. V lost 6 bases and J lost 8, with 16 bases in between. The CDR3 reads CASRPTGQPEAFF. CDR3 nucleotides: TGTGCCAGCAGGCCGACCGGACAGCCCGAAGCTTTCTTT.

This clonotype was recorded at least ten times. The gene calls are TRBV5-1 and TRBJ2-3, with D hard to call. Trimming shortened V by 0 bases and J by 1 base, and 6 bases separated the two germline ends. CDR1 is SGHRS and CDR2 is YFSETQ in the germline V gene. The CDR3 sequence is 14 residues long. The CDR3 DNA sequence: TGCGCCAGCAGCTTGGAACTCGGCACAGATACGCAGTATTTT. Protein sequence: CASSLELGTDTQYF.